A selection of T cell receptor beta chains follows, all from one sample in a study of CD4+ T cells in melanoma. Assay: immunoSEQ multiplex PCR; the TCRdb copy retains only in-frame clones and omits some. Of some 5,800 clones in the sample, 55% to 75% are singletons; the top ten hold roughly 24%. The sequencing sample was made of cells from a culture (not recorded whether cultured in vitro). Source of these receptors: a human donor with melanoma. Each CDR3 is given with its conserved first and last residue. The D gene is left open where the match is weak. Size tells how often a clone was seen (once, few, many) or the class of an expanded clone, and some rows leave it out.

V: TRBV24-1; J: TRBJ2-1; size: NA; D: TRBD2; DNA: TGTGCCACCAGTCTCGGGGGGGGACTCTACAATGAGCAGTTCTTC; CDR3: CATSLGGGLYNEQFF
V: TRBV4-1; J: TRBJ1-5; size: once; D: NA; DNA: TGCGCCAGCAGCCAAGATTCGTACAATCAGCCCCAGCATTTT; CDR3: CASSQDSYNQPQHF
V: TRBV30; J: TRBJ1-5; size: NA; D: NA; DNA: TGTGCCTGGAGTGTACGGGGGTGGGGCAATCAGCCCCAGCATTTT; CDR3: CAWSVRGWGNQPQHF
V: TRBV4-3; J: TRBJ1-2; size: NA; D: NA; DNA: TGCGCCAGCAGCCAAGCCTCAACCTCGTCTGGCTACACCTTC; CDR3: CASSQASTSSGYTF
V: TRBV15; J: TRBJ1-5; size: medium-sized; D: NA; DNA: TGTGCCACCAGCACTAGGACGGAAAGCAATCAGCCCCAGCATTTT; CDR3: CATSTRTESNQPQHF
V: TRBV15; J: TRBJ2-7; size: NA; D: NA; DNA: TGTGCCACCAGCAGAGATTCCGTCCCGTCCAACTTC; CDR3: CATSRDSVPSNF
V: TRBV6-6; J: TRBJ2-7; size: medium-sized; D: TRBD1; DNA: TGTGCCAGCAGTTCTTCAGGGGGCTACGAGCAGTACTTC; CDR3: CASSSSGGYEQYF
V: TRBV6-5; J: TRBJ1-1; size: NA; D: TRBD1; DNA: TGTGCCAGTGAAAGGGGGCTGAACACTGAAGCTTTCTTT; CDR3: CASERGLNTEAFF
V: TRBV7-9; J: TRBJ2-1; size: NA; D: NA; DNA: TGTGCCAGCAGCTTCAGGTACAATGAGCAGTTCTTC; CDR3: CASSFRYNEQFF
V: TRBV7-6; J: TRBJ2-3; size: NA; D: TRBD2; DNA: TGTGCCAGCAGCTGGGGTCTAGCGGGGGACGTACCAACCCCTAGCACAGATACGCAGTATTTT; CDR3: CASSWGLAGDVPTPSTDTQYF
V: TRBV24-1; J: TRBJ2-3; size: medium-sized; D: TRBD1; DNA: TGTGCCACCAGTGAGGGGACAGGGGGAGATACGCAGTATTTT; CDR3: CATSEGTGGDTQYF
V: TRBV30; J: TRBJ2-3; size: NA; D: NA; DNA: TGTGCCTGGAGTGTTACTAGCACAGATACGCAGTATTTT; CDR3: CAWSVTSTDTQYF
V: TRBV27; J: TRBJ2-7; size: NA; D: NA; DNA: TGTGCCAGCAGTTGGACGGCGCTGTCCTACGAGCAGTACTTC; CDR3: CASSWTALSYEQYF
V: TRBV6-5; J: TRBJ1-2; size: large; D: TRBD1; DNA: TGTGCCAGCAGTTTTGGTTCGGGACAGGGACACGGCTACACCTTC; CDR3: CASSFGSGQGHGYTF
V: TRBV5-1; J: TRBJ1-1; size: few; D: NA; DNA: TGCGCCAGCAGAGGGGTCACTGAAGCTTTCTTT; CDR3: CASRGVTEAFF
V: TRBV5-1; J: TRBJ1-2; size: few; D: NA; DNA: TGCGCCAGCAGCTTGGGTCAGGCTAACTATGGCTACACCTTC; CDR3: CASSLGQANYGYTF
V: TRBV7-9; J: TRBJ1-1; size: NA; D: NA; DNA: TGTGCCAGCAGTTCTTGGGACACTGAAGCTTTCTTT; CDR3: CASSSWDTEAFF
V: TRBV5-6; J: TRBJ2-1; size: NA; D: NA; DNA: TGTGCCAGCAGCTTGGGGGGGACCACGTACAATGAGCAGTTCTTC; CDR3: CASSLGGTTYNEQFF
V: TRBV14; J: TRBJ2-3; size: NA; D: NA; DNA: TGTGCCAGCAGCCAAATAGGGGGGGCCACAGATACGCAGTATTTT; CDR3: CASSQIGGATDTQYF
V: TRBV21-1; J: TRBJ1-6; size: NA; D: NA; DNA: TGTGCCAGCAGCAAAGCGTGTAATTCACCCCTCCACTTT; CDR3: CASSKACNSPLHF
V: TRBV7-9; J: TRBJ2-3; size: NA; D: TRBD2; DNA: TGTGCCAGCAGCCCGGGACTAGCGGGGCTCACAGATACGCAGTATTTT; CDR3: CASSPGLAGLTDTQYF
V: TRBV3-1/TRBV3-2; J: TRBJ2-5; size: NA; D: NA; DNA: TGTGCCAGCAGCCAAGATATCTCCGGGACCCAGTACTTC; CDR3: CASSQDISGTQYF
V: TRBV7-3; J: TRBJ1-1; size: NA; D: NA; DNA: TGTGCCAGCAGCTCGCTTCAGGGACTCGTCAACACTGAAGCTTTCTTT; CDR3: CASSSLQGLVNTEAFF
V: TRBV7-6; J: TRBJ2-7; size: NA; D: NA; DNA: TGTGCCAGCAGCTTAGACAAAGTGGGGGGAGGTTTCTCGGGCTACGAGCAGTACTTC; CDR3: CASSLDKVGGGFSGYEQYF
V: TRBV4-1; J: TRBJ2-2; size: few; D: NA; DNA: TGCGCCAGCAGCCAATTTCAGGAATTCGCGAACACCGGGGAGCTGTTTTTT; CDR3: CASSQFQEFANTGELFF
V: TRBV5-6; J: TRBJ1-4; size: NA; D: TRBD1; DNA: TGTGCCAGCAGCTTGGGCAGGGGGTATGAAAAACTGTTTTTT; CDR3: CASSLGRGYEKLFF
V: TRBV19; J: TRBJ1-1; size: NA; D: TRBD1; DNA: TGTGCCAGTAGTCCACGGGACAGAGGTGTGAACACTGAAGCTTTCTTT; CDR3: CASSPRDRGVNTEAFF
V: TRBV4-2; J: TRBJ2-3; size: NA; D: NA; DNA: TGTGCCAGCAGCCGAGTACTGAACACAGATACGCAGTATTTT; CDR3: CASSRVLNTDTQYF
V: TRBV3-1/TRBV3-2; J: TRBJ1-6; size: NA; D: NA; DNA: TGTGCCAGCAGCCGCGTGAGCCGGAATTCACCCCTCCACTTT; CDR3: CASSRVSRNSPLHF
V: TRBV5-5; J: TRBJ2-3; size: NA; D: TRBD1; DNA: TGTGCCAGCAGCTTGGGGCCAGGGGGCGTAACAGATACGCAGTATTTT; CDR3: CASSLGPGGVTDTQYF
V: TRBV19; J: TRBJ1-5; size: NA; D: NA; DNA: TGTGCCAGTAGTATCTGGTCAGGGGCTGGCAATCAGCCCCAGCATTTT; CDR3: CASSIWSGAGNQPQHF
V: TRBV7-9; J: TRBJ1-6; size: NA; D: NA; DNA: TGTGCCAGCAGCTTGGAGGCTTCACCCCTCCACTTT; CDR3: CASSLEASPLHF
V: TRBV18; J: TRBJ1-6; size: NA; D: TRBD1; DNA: TGTGCCAGCTCACGGGCCGGGACAGGCAATTCACCCCTCCACTTT; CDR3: CASSRAGTGNSPLHF
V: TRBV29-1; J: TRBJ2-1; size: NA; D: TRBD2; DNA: TGCGGCGTTGGTCCTAGCGGGGGGGGGAATGAGCAGTTCTTC; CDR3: CGVGPSGGGNEQFF
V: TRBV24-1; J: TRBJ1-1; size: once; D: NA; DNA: TGTGCCACCAGTGACCCCAACACTGAAGCTTTCTTT; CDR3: CATSDPNTEAFF
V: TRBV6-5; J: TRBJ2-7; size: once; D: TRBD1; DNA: TGTGCCAGCAGTCCGGGGACAGGGGTCGAGCAGTACTTC; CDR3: CASSPGTGVEQYF
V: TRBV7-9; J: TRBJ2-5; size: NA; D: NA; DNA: TGTGCCAGCAGCTTGGAGGTTGGTCGCCTTTGGGGGACCCAGTACTTC; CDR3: CASSLEVGRLWGTQYF
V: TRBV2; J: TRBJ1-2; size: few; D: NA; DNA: TGTGCCAGCAGTTTAGGACAGTCTAACTATGGCTACACCTTC; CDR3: CASSLGQSNYGYTF
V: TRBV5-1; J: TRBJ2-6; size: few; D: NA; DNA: TGCGCCAGCAGCTTGGGCGGGACAACCTCTGGGGCCAACGTCCTGACTTTC; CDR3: CASSLGGTTSGANVLTF
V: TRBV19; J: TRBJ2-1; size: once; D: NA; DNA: TGTGCCAGTAGTAGGGGACCGGTCAATGAGCAGTTCTTC; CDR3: CASSRGPVNEQFF
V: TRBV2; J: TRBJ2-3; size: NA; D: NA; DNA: TGTGCCAGCAGTGAAGGCTCACGTTACACAGATACGCAGTATTTT; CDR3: CASSEGSRYTDTQYF
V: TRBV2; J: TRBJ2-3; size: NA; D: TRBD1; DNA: TGTGCCAGCCGGGACAGGGTAAGCGCAGATACGCAGTATTTT; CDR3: CASRDRVSADTQYF
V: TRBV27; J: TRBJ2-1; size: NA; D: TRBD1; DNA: TGTGCCAGCAGTTCGGGACAGATAAGAAAGTTCTTC; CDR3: CASSSGQIRKFF
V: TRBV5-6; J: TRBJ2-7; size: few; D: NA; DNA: TGTGCCAGCAGCCTCCGCCCTACAGCTTACTCCTACGAGCAGTACTTC; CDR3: CASSLRPTAYSYEQYF
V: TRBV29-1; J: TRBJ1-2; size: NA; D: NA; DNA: TGCAGCGTTGATTCGGACCAAAACTATGGCTACACCTTC; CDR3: CSVDSDQNYGYTF
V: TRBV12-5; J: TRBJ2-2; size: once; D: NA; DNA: TGTGCTAGTGGGGTCACCGGGGAGCTGTTTTTT; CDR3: CASGVTGELFF
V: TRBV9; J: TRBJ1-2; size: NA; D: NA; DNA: TGTGCCAGCAGCCCTCCCCCAAGCGCTGCCTATGGCTACACCTTC; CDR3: CASSPPPSAAYGYTF
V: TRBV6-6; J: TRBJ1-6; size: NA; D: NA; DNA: TGTGCCATCCGTGGGGCAGCGCAGGGTAATTCACCCCTCCACTTT; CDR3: CAIRGAAQGNSPLHF
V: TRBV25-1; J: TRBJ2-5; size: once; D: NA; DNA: TGTGCCAGCAGTGTACAAGAGACCCAGTACTTC; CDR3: CASSVQETQYF
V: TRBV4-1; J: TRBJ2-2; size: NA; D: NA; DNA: TGCGCCAGCAGCCAAGAGGCCGCGGACACCGGGGAGCTGTTTTTT; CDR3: CASSQEAADTGELFF
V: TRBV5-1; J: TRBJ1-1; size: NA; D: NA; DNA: TGCGCCAGCAGCTCCACTCTATCCCGGGCCTCGAACACTGAAGCTTTCTTT; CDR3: CASSSTLSRASNTEAFF
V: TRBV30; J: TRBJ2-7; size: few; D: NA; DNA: TGTGCCTGGGACGCTCCCTACGAGCAGTACTTC; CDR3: CAWDAPYEQYF
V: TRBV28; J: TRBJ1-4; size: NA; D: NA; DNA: TGTGCCAGCTGCGCACACACCATGGGTATTGGTGAAAAACTGTTTTTT; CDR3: CASCAHTMGIGEKLFF
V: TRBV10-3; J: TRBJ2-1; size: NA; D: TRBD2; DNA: TGTGCCATCACCGGGGGGTTTAGCGGGGGCTCCTACAATGAGCAGTTCTTC; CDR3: CAITGGFSGGSYNEQFF
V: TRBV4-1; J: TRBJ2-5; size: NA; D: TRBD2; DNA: TGCGCCAGCAGCCAGGAACTAGCGGGAGGGGAGACCCAGTACTTC; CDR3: CASSQELAGGETQYF
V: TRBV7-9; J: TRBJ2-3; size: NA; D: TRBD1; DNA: TGTGCCAGCAGCCCGGGACAGTATAGCACAGATACGCAGTATTTT; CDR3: CASSPGQYSTDTQYF
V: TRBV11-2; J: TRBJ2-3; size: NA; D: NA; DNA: TGTGCCAGCAGCTTAATTGGGTCCAGCACAGATACGCAGTATTTT; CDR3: CASSLIGSSTDTQYF